This TCR beta chain was observed in a study of tumour-infiltrating T cells in Burkitt lymphoma. The assay was immunoSEQ multiplex PCR, and TCRdb's table has in-frame clones only and misses some. The sample lists thousands of clones; around 10% were seen once. CDR3 length: 11 residues. CDR1 is SGHTA, CDR2 FQGNSA, per germline. In this sample, this clone turned up a few times. Relative to the germline gene, one junction end is altered; a read error may explain this. The rearrangement uses TRBV7-2 and TRBJ2-3, with a possible D match to TRBD1 (6 bases). The sample comprised tumor tissue. This TCR derives from a human donor with diffuse large B-cell lymphoma. The CDR3, as DNA: TGTGCCAGCAGCTCCGGGACAACTAAGCATTTT. This codes for CASSSGTTKHF.